The present T cell receptor beta chain was sequenced within a study of cytomegalovirus exposure and HLA in healthy donors. Study-level findings and limits: In vitro checks showed that three CMV-associated chains really do target CMV antigens. There were about 160 TCR beta chains listed as cytomegalovirus-associated.

V was clipped by 4 bases and J by 2 bases, with 11 bases between them. The germline CDR1 and CDR2 sequences are SGHRS and YFSETQ. The CDR3 spans 14 residues. Data came from immunoSEQ multiplex PCR; TCRdb stores just in-frame clones and leaves some out. The sample records some 170,000 clones, around nine tenths being singletons. Concerning this clone itself: Its target is unknown.

The TCR sequence derives from a young man in good health and CMV-seropositive. V usage is TRBV5-1 and J usage is TRBJ2-3; D is perhaps TRBD2 (6 bases). The material sequenced was PBMCs. The CDR3, as DNA: TGCGCCAGCAGCATTAGCGGAGCCACAGATACGCAGTATTTT. This translates into CASSISGATDTQYF.